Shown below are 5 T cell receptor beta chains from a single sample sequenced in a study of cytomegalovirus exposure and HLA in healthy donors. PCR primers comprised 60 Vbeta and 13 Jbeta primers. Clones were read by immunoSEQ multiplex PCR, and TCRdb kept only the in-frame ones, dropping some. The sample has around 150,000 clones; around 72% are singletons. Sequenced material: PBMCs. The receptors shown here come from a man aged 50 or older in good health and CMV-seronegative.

The CDR3 region has the DNA TGTGCCAGCAGCCAAGGGCGGGCGGAACCCTACAATGAGCAGTTCTTC. Protein sequence: CASSQGRAEPYNEQFF. The J gene is TRBJ2-1, the V gene TRBV4-2; tentatively, D is TRBD2 (5 bases). This CDR3 spans 16 amino acids. With 1 base removed from V and 2 bases from J, the gap between germline ends came to 12 bases. CDR1 is LGHNA, CDR2 YNFKEQ, per germline.

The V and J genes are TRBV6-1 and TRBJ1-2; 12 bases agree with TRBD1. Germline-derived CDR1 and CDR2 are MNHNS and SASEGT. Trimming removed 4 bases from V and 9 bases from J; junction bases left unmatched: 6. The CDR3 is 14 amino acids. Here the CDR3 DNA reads TGTGCCAGCAGTGGGGACAGGGGGCTTAGAAGCTACACCTTC. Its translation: CASSGDRGLRSYTF.

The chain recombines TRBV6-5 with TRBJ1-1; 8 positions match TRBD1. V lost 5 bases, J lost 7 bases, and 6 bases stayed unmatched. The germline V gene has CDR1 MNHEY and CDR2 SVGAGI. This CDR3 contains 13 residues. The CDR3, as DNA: TGTGCCAGCAGTCAAAGGACAGGGTGTGAAGCTTTCTTT. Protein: CASSQRTGCEAFF.

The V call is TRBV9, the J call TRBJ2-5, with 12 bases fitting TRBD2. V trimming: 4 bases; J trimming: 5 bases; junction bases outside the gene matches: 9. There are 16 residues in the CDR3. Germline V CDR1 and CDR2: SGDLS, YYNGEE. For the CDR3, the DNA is TGTGCCAGCAGCCTCCCTAGCGGGGGGGCCGGGGAGACCCAGTACTTC. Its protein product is CASSLPSGGAGETQYF. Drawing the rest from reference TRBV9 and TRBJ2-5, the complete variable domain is DSGVTQTPKHLITATGQRVTLRCSPRSGDLSVYWYQQSLDQGLQFLIQYYNGEERAKGNILERFSAQQFPDLHSELNLSSLELGDSALYFCASSLPSGGAGETQYFGPGTRLLVL.

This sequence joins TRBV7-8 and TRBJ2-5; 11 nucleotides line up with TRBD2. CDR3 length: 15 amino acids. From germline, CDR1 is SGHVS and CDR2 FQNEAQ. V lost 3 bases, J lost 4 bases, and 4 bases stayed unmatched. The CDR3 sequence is CASSFSGGALETQYF. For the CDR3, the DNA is TGTGCCAGCAGCTTTAGCGGGGGGGCCCTAGAGACCCAGTACTTC.